This TCR beta chain was sequenced during a study of cytomegalovirus exposure and HLA in healthy donors. This CDR3 region has 16 residues. CDR1 and CDR2 from the germline V gene are SGHTA and FQGTGA. V lost 4 bases and J lost 4; bases outside the gene matches: 5. The table lists this clone with a few counts. PCR involved 60 Vbeta and 13 Jbeta primers. Libraries were prepared by immunoSEQ multiplex PCR; TCRdb keeps only in-frame clonotypes and omits some of them. The table records 150,000 to 200,000 clones, about 80% of them present only once. The receptor was isolated from a man between 60 and 70 years old in good health and CMV-seronegative. The sequenced material came from PBMCs. This chain links TRBV7-3 with TRBJ2-1; 12 positions agree with TRBD2. The DNA of the CDR3 is TGTGCCAGCAGCTCCTCTAGCGGGAGGGCGTACAATGAGCAGTTCTTC. Protein: CASSSSSGRAYNEQFF. The full variable domain, its missing parts supplied by reference TRBV7-3 and TRBJ2-1, is GAGVSQTPSNKVTEKGKYVELRCDPISGHTALYWYRQSLGQGPEFLIYFQGTGAADDSGLPNDRFFAVRPEGSVSTLKIQRTERGDSAVYLCASSSSSGRAYNEQFFGPGTRLTVL.